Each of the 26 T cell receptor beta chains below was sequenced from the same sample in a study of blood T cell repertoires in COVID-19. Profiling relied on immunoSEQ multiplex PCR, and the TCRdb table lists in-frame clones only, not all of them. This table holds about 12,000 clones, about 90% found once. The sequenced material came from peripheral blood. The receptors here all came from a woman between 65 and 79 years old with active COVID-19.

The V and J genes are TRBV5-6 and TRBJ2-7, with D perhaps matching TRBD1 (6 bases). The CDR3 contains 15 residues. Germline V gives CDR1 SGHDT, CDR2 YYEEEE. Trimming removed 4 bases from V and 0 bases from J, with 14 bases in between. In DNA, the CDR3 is TGTGCCAGCAGCCCCAGGGGCTTCAGCTCCTACGAGCAGTACTTC. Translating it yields CASSPRGFSSYEQYF.

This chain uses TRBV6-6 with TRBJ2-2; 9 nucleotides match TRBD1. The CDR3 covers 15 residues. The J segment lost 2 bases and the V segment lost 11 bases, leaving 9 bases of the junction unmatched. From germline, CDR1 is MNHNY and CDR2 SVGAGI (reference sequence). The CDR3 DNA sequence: TGTGCCTCCGACCGGGGACAGGGTAACACCGGGGAGCTGTTTTTT. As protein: CASDRGQGNTGELFF.

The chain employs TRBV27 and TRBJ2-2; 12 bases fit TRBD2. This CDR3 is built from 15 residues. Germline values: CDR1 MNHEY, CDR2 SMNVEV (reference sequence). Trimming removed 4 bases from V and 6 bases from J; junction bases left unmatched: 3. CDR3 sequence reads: CASSSSGRAPGELFF. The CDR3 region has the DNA TGTGCCAGCAGTTCTAGCGGGAGGGCCCCCGGGGAGCTGTTTTTT.

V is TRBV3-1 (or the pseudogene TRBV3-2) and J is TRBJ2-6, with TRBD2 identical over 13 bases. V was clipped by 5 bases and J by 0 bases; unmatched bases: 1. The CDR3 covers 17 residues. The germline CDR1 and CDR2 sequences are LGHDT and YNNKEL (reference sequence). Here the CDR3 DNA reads TGTGCCAGCAGCAGGACTAGCGGGAGCTCTGGGGCCAACGTCCTGACTTTC. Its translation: CASSRTSGSSGANVLTF.

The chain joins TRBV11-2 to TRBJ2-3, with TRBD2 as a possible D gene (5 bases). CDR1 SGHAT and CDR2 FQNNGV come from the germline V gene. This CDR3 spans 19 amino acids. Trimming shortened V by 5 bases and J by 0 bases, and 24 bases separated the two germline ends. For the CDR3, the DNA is TGTGCCAGCAGCCCTCCCACGGGGATAAGAACTTCTAGCACAGATACGCAGTATTTT. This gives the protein CASSPPTGIRTSSTDTQYF.

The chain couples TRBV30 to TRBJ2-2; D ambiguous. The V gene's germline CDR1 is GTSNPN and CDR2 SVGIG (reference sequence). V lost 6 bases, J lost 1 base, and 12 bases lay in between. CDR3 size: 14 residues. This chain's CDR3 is CACSTRLNTGELFF. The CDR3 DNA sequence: TGTGCCTGCTCCACACGACTGAACACCGGGGAGCTGTTTTTT.

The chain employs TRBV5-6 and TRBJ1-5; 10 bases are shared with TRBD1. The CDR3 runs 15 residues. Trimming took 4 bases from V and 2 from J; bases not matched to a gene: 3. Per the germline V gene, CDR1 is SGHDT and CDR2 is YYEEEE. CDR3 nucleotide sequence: TGTGCCAGCAGCCGGGACAGGGGTGGCAATCAGCCCCAGCATTTT. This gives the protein CASSRDRGGNQPQHF.

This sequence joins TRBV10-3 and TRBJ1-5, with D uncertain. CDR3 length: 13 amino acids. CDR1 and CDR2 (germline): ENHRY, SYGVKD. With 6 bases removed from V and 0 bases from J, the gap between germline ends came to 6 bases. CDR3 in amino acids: CAIRRDSNQPQHF. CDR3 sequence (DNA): TGTGCCATCAGGAGGGATAGCAATCAGCCCCAGCATTTT.

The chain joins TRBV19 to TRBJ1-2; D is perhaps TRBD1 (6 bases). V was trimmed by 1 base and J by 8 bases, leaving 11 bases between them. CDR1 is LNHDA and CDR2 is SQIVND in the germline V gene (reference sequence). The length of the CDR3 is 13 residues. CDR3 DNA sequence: TGTGCCAGTAGTATAGGAGGGGGGGGCGGCTACACCTTC. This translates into CASSIGGGGGYTF.

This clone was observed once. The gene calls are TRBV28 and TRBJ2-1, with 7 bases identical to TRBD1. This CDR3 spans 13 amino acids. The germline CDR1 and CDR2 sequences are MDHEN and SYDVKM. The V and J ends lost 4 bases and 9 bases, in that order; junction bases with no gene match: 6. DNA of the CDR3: TGTGCCAGCAGTTCGGGACAGTTGGGTGAGCAGTTCTTC. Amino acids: CASSSGQLGEQFF.

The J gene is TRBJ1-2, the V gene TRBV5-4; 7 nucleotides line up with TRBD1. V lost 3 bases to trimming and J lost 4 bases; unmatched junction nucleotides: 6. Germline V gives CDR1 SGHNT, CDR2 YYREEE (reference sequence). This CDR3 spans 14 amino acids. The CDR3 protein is CASSSAGGSYGYTF. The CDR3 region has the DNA TGTGCCAGCAGCTCAGCAGGGGGGAGCTATGGCTACACCTTC.

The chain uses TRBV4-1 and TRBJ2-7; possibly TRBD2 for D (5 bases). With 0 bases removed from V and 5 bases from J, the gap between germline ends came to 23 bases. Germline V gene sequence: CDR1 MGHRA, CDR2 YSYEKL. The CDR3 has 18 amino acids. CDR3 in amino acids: CASSQEPARSGLGNEQYF. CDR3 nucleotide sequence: TGCGCCAGCAGCCAAGAACCGGCACGGAGCGGCCTCGGGAACGAGCAGTACTTC.

In DNA form, the CDR3 reads TGTGCCAGCAGAACCGTAGCCGGCAATGAAAAACTGTTTTTT. Amino acids: CASRTVAGNEKLFF. This rearrangement joins TRBV7-2 to TRBJ1-4; D gene ambiguous. The CDR3 is 14 residues long. Germline CDR1 SGHTA, CDR2 FQGNSA. Trimming left V 6 bases short and J 5 bases short, with 13 bases between. The variable domain in full, with the rest retrieved from reference TRBV7-2 and TRBJ1-4, is GAGVSQSPSNKVTEKGKDVELRCDPISGHTALYWYRQSLGQGLEFLIYFQGNSAPDKSGLPSDRFSAERTGGSVSTLTIQRTQQEDSAVYLCASRTVAGNEKLFFGSGTQLSVL.

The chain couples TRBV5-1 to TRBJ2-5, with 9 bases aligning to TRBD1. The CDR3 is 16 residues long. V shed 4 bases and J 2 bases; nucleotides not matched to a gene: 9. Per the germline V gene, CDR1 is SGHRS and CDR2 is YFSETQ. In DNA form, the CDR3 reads TGCGCCAGCAGCCCGGGAGGACAGGGGCTTCAAGAGACCCAGTACTTC. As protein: CASSPGGQGLQETQYF.

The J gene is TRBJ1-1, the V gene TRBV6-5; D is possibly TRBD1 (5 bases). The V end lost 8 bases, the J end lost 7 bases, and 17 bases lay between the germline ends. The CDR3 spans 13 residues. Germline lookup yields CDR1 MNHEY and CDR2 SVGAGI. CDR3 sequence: CASGDSPQSEAFF. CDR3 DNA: TGTGCCAGCGGGGACTCTCCGCAAAGTGAAGCTTTCTTT.

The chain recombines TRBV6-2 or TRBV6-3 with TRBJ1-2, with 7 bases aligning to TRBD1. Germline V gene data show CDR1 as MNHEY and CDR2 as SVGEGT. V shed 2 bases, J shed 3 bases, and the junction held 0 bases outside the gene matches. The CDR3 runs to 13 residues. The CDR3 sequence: CASSYDRDYGYTF. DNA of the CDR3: TGTGCCAGCAGTTACGACAGGGACTATGGCTACACCTTC.

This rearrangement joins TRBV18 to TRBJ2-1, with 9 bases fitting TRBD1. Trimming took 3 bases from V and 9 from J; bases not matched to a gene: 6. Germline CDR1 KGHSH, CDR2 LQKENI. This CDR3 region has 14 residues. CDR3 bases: TGTGCCAGCTCACCTGGACAGGGGTTTGTTGAGCAGTTCTTC. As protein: CASSPGQGFVEQFF. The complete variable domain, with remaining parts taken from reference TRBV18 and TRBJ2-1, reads NAGVMQNPRHLVRRRGQEARLRCSPMKGHSHVYWYRQLPEEGLKFMVYLQKENIIDESGMPKERFSAEFPKEGPSILRIQQVVRGDSAAYFCASSPGQGFVEQFFGPGTRLTVL.

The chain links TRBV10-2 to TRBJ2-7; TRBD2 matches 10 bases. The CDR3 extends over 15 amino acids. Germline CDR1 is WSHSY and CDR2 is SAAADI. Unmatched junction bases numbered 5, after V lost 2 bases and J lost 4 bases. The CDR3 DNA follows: TGCGCCAGCAGTGAGCCTAGCGGGAGTTTATACGAGCAGTACTTC. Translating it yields CASSEPSGSLYEQYF.

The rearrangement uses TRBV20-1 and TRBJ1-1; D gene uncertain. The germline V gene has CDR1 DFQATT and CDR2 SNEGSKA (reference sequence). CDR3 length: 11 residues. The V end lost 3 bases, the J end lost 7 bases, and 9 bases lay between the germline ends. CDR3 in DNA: TGCAGTGCTAGGCGGGCCTTTGAAGCTTTCTTT. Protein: CSARRAFEAFF.

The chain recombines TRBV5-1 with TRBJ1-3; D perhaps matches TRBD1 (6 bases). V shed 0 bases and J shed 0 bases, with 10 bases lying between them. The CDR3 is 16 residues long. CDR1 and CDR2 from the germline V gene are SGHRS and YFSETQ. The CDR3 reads CASSLGGTLSGNTIYF. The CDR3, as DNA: TGCGCCAGCAGCTTGGGTGGGACACTCTCTGGAAACACCATATATTTT. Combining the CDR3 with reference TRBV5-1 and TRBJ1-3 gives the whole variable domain KAGVTQTPRYLIKTRGQQVTLSCSPISGHRSVSWYQQTPGQGLQFLFEYFSETQRNKGNFPGRFSGRQFSNSRSEMNVSTLELGDSALYLCASSLGGTLSGNTIYFGEGSWLTVV.

The CDR3 here is CATSSASGNQFF. The CDR3 DNA is TGCGCCACCTCGTCGGCTAGCGGAAATCAGTTCTTC. This chain links TRBV10-1 with TRBJ2-1; 7 positions agree with TRBD2. The CDR3 has 12 amino acids. In germline, CDR1 is WNHNN, CDR2 SYGVQD (reference sequence). The ends lost 10 bases at V and 13 bases at J; junction bases unmatched: 13.

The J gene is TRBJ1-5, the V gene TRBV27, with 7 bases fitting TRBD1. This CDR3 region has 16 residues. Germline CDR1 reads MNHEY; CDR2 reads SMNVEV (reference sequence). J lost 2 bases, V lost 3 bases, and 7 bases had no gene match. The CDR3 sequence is CASSFEGARGNQPQHF. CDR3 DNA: TGTGCCAGCAGTTTTGAGGGGGCTAGGGGCAATCAGCCCCAGCATTTT.

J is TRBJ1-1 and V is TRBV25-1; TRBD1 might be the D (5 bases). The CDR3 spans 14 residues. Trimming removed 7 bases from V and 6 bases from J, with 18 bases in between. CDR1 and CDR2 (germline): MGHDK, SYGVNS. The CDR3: CASIGQGIVSEAFF. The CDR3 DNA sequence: TGTGCCAGCATAGGCCAGGGTATTGTGTCTGAAGCTTTCTTT.

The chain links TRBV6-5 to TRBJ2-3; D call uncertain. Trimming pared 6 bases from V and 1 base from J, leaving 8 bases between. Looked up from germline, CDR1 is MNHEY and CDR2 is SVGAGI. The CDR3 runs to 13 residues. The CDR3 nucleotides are TGTGCCAGCAGAGTCGAGGGCACAGATACGCAGTATTTT. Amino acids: CASRVEGTDTQYF.

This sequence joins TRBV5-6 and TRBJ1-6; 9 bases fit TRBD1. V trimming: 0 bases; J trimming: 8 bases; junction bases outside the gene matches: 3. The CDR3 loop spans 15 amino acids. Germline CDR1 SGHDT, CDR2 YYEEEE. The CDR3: CASSLAQGAYSPLHF. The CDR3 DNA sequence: TGTGCCAGCAGCTTGGCACAGGGGGCATATTCACCCCTCCACTTT.

CDR3 sequence: CASSQIQGSGANVLTF. The CDR3 DNA reads as TGTGCCAGCAGCCAAATTCAGGGCTCTGGGGCCAACGTCCTGACTTTC. The V call is TRBV3-1 (or the pseudogene TRBV3-2), the J call TRBJ2-6; TRBD1 might be the D (5 bases). The CDR3 runs to 16 residues. Trimming shortened V by 2 bases and J by 0 bases, and 8 bases separated the two germline ends. The V gene's germline CDR1 is LGHDT and CDR2 YNNKEL (reference sequence).